The 5 T cell receptor beta chains reported below all come from one sample, sequenced in a study of blood T cells in healthy people across ages. Together with a sample-barcoded 5' primer, a J-beta primer mix was included in a second PCR lasting about 7 to 11 cycles. TCRdb re-called the 5' RACE reads with MiXCR, one entry per CDR3 protein. The sample shows around 800,000 distinct CDR3 sequences, around 25% of them seen only once. These data were likewise used in another study, on T cells of mothers and their children.

The sequenced sample consisted of blood. These receptors were collected from a boy aged 5-17 years in good health.

This rearrangement joins TRBV6-2 or TRBV6-3 to TRBJ2-7; D possibly corresponds to TRBD1 (6 bases). Trimming removed 2 bases at V and 2 bases at J, with 10 bases between. Germline V gene lookup returns CDR1 MNHEY and CDR2 SVGEGT. The CDR3 runs 14 residues. This CDR3 reads CASSYIRGTYEQYF. CDR3 DNA sequence: TGTGCCAGCAGTTACATCAGGGGAACCTACGAGCAGTACTTC.

This clonotype was counted a few times. V gene TRBV12-5 combines with J gene TRBJ2-1; 7 nucleotides agree with TRBD1. The CDR3 length is 16 residues. V was pared by 5 bases and J by 8 bases, with 15 bases of the junction left unmatched. Germline-derived CDR1 and CDR2 are LGHNT and FRNRAP. The CDR3 DNA is TGTGCTAGTGGTAACAAAAACAGGGGAGTGATGCATGAGCAGTTCTTC. Its protein product is CASGNKNRGVMHEQFF.

V and J are TRBV12-3 or TRBV12-4 and TRBJ1-2; D call uncertain. V was cut by 3 bases and J by 6 bases, with 11 bases left in between. CDR3 length: 13 amino acids. The CDR3 reads CASSFHSGNGYTF. In DNA, the CDR3 is TGTGCCAGCAGTTTCCACAGCGGGAATGGCTACACCTTC.

The chain uses TRBV11-2 and TRBJ1-4, with 10 positions matching TRBD1. CDR1 is SGHAT, CDR2 FQNNGV, per germline. The ends lost 5 bases at V and 7 bases at J; junction bases unmatched: 4. The length of the CDR3 is 14 residues. CDR3: CASSKTGGGEKLFF. The CDR3 region has the DNA TGTGCCAGCAGCAAGACAGGGGGCGGTGAAAAACTGTTTTTT.

The chain links TRBV9 to TRBJ2-1; TRBD2 agrees at 7 bases. V lost 4 bases and J lost 2; bases outside the gene matches: 9. The germline V gene encodes CDR1 SGDLS and CDR2 YYNGEE. This CDR3 region has 16 residues. CDR3 protein: CASSPRGLEPYNEQFF. The CDR3 DNA follows: TGTGCCAGCAGCCCTCGCGGACTAGAACCCTACAATGAGCAGTTCTTC.